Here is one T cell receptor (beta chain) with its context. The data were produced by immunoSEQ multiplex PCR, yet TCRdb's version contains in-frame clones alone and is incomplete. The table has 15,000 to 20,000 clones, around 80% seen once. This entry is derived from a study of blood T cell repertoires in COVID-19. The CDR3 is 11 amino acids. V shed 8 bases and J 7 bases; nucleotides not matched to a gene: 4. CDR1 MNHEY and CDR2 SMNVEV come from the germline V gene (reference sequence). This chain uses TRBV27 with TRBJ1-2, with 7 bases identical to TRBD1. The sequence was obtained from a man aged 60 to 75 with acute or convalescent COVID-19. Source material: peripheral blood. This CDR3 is CASAGGVGYTF. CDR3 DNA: TGTGCCAGCGCAGGGGGAGTTGGCTACACCTTC.